A selection of T cell receptor beta chains follows, all from one sample in a study of liver allograft versus peripheral blood T cells. MiXCR, run by TCRdb on the reads, gives a single entry per CDR3 protein. The sample includes some 10,000 distinct CDR3 sequences, approximately 18% of them seen just once. The receptors originated from a human patient who had a liver transplant. Some of the T cells might come from the graft donor. The CDR3 runs from the conserved cysteine through the conserved F or W. Each record gives: J gene, D gene, V gene, clone size, CDR3 protein, CDR3 DNA. D genes are given only for firm matches. Size tells how often a clone was seen (once, few, many) or the class of an expanded clone, and some rows leave it out.

>TRBJ1-5|NA|TRBV12-5|NA
CASGSVSSNQPQHF
TGTGCTAGTGGCTCGGTGTCTAGCAATCAGCCCCAGCATTTT
>TRBJ2-1|TRBD1|TRBV27|many
CASSPLQGGSYNEQFF
TGTGCCAGCAGCCCCCTACAGGGGGGCTCCTACAATGAGCAGTTCTTC
>TRBJ1-2|TRBD1|TRBV6-1|few
CASSEVRDRGDYGYTF
TGTGCCAGCAGTGAAGTTCGGGACAGGGGAGACTATGGCTACACCTTC
>TRBJ1-6|NA|TRBV12-3/TRBV12-4|few
CASRTGTSNSPLHF
TGTGCCAGCAGGACCGGGACGTCTAATTCACCCCTCCACTTT
>TRBJ2-7|NA|TRBV18|NA
CASSPQDYEQYF
TGTGCCAGCTCACCCCAGGACTACGAGCAGTACTTC
>TRBJ1-1|TRBD1|TRBV12-5|few
CASGSWGSGQALVIGNTEAFF
TGTGCTAGTGGTTCGTGGGGTTCCGGACAGGCTCTGGTGATAGGGAACACTGAAGCTTTCTTT
>TRBJ1-2|NA|TRBV24-1|medium-sized
CATSDTARDYGYTF
TGTGCCACCAGTGATACTGCTAGGGACTATGGCTACACCTTC
>TRBJ1-1|TRBD1|TRBV20-1|NA
CSADGQAGNTEAFF
TGCAGTGCAGACGGACAGGCGGGGAACACTGAAGCTTTCTTT
>TRBJ1-4|NA|TRBV7-2|NA
CASSLQGEKLFF
TGTGCCAGCAGCTTACAGGGTGAAAAACTGTTTTTT
>TRBJ1-2|NA|TRBV30|NA
CAWSLRVPNVPSNYGYTF
TGTGCCTGGAGTCTCCGGGTCCCCAATGTGCCTTCTAACTATGGCTACACCTTC
>TRBJ1-1|TRBD1|TRBV10-1|few
CASSVGTGTDTEAFF
TGCGCCAGCAGTGTAGGGACAGGGACTGACACTGAAGCTTTCTTT
>TRBJ1-2|NA|TRBV6-1|medium-sized
CASIPYPFRGDYGYTF
TGTGCCAGCATCCCGTACCCTTTTAGGGGAGACTATGGCTACACCTTC
>TRBJ1-2|TRBD1|TRBV19|medium-sized
CASRGQGGYGYTF
TGTGCCAGTAGGGGACAGGGTGGCTATGGCTACACCTTC
>TRBJ1-5|TRBD1|TRBV20-1|NA
CSARPIGQGRDQPQHF
TGCAGTGCTAGACCAATCGGACAGGGTAGGGATCAGCCCCAGCATTTT
>TRBJ1-5|NA|TRBV6-2/TRBV6-3|many
CASSSRQADISHQPQHF
TGTGCCAGCAGTTCCAGACAGGCGGATATCTCCCATCAGCCCCAGCATTTT
>TRBJ1-3|TRBD1|TRBV6-5|few
CASRQGWGPGNTIYF
TGTGCCAGCAGACAGGGGTGGGGACCTGGAAACACCATATATTTT
>TRBJ1-2|NA|TRBV19|medium-sized
CASSIGRAVKGYTF
TGTGCCAGTAGTATAGGTAGGGCGGTGAAGGGCTACACCTTC
>TRBJ1-5|NA|TRBV6-1|few
CASSELIQPQHF
TGTGCCAGCAGTGAATTGATTCAGCCCCAGCATTTT
>TRBJ1-2|NA|TRBV19|many
CASKKIEANGYTF
TGTGCCAGTAAAAAGATAGAAGCCAATGGCTACACCTTC
>TRBJ2-2|TRBD1|TRBV6-2/TRBV6-3|NA
CASSYTGAGELFF
TGTGCCAGCAGCTATACAGGGGCCGGGGAGCTGTTTTTT
>TRBJ1-2|NA|TRBV5-4|many
CASSFSRGNYGYTF
TGTGCCAGCAGCTTCAGTCGGGGGAATTATGGCTACACCTTC
>TRBJ1-4|TRBD1|TRBV6-1|medium-sized
CASSAGQGALYEKLFF
TGTGCCAGCAGTGCGGGACAGGGGGCTTTGTATGAAAAACTGTTTTTT
>TRBJ2-2|NA|TRBV18|medium-sized
CASRGPPGDTGELFF
TGTGCCAGCCGGGGGCCCCCGGGGGACACCGGGGAGCTGTTTTTT
>TRBJ1-4|NA|TRBV6-2/TRBV6-3|medium-sized
CASSYGEKLFF
TGTGCCAGCAGTTATGGTGAAAAACTGTTTTTT
>TRBJ1-2|TRBD1|TRBV5-1|few
CASSVDRGGGYTF
TGCGCCAGCAGCGTGGACAGGGGTGGTGGCTACACCTTC
>TRBJ1-5|TRBD1|TRBV10-3|many
CAISQGGTGNQPQHF
TGTGCCATCAGCCAGGGGGGGACAGGAAATCAGCCCCAGCATTTT
>TRBJ2-7|NA|TRBV30|NA
CAWDPGTQPLSQYF
TGTGCCTGGGACCCCGGGACTCAACCTCTAAGCCAGTACTTC
>TRBJ1-1|NA|TRBV7-2|medium-sized
CASSLEAYEAFF
TGTGCCAGCAGCTTAGAGGCCTACGAAGCTTTCTTT
>TRBJ1-2|TRBD1|TRBV12-3/TRBV12-4|few
CASSLGQDYGYTF
TGTGCCAGCAGTTTGGGACAGGACTATGGCTACACCTTC
>TRBJ1-2|NA|TRBV6-2/TRBV6-3|few
CASSLPGFRRINYGYTF
TGTGCCAGCAGTCTTCCCGGGTTCCGTCGGATTAACTATGGCTACACCTTC
>TRBJ1-1|NA|TRBV7-9|medium-sized
CASLRSGTNTEAFF
TGTGCCAGCCTCAGGTCAGGGACGAACACTGAAGCTTTCTTT
>TRBJ1-6|NA|TRBV5-4|NA
CASSHLGQVKANSPLHF
TGTGCCAGCAGCCATTTGGGGCAGGTGAAGGCTAATTCACCCCTCCACTTT
>TRBJ1-3|NA|TRBV6-6|medium-sized
CASRGLGNTIYF
TGTGCCAGCAGAGGGCTTGGAAACACCATATATTTT
>TRBJ1-1|NA|TRBV11-1|many
CASSLGPNTEAFF
TGTGCCAGCAGCTTAGGACCGAACACTGAAGCTTTCTTT
>TRBJ2-1|TRBD2|TRBV5-4|NA
CASSFQGGNEQFF
TGTGCCAGCAGCTTCCAGGGAGGGAATGAGCAGTTCTTC
>TRBJ1-2|NA|TRBV6-1|medium-sized
CASSEGADYGYTF
TGTGCCAGCAGTGAAGGGGCAGACTATGGCTACACCTTC
>TRBJ1-2|TRBD1|TRBV6-1|NA
CASSEPTGVWYGYTF
TGTGCCAGCAGTGAACCGACAGGGGTCTGGTATGGCTACACCTTC
>TRBJ1-1|NA|TRBV7-2|medium-sized
CASSLVGRVVTEAFF
TGTGCCAGCAGCTTAGTGGGCAGGGTGGTGACTGAAGCTTTCTTT
>TRBJ1-4|NA|TRBV7-2|many
CASSSHSNEKLFF
TGTGCCAGCAGCTCCCATTCTAATGAAAAACTGTTTTTT
>TRBJ2-1|TRBD2|TRBV19|NA
CASSTRLAVQFF
TGTGCCAGTAGTACCCGACTAGCGGTCCAGTTCTTC
>TRBJ1-1|NA|TRBV14|NA
CASSRNWGDGLTEAFF
TGTGCCAGCAGCCGCAACTGGGGGGACGGGTTGACTGAAGCTTTCTTT
>TRBJ2-1|TRBD2|TRBV5-4|NA
CASSPQGLAKGNNEQFF
TGTGCCAGCAGCCCACAGGGACTAGCGAAGGGGAACAATGAGCAGTTCTTC
>TRBJ1-2|NA|TRBV5-4|many
CASSPGGAKNYGYTF
TGTGCCAGCAGCCCCGGAGGGGCCAAGAACTATGGCTACACCTTC
>TRBJ1-1|TRBD1|TRBV30|NA
CAWIGEGATLNTEAFF
TGTGCCTGGATTGGTGAGGGGGCGACTTTAAACACTGAAGCTTTCTTT
>TRBJ2-2|TRBD2|TRBV6-2/TRBV6-3|medium-sized
CASSYAGVNTGELFF
TGTGCCAGCAGTTACGCGGGGGTAAACACCGGGGAGCTGTTTTTT
>TRBJ1-2|TRBD1|TRBV20-1|NA
CSASWTGVYGYTF
TGCAGTGCTAGTTGGACAGGGGTCTATGGCTACACCTTC
>TRBJ2-2|NA|TRBV19|many
CASSSPGTKTGELFF
TGTGCCAGTAGTTCCCCCGGGACGAAAACCGGGGAGCTGTTTTTT
>TRBJ2-1|TRBD2|TRBV6-1|few
CASSPFLAGPYNEQFF
TGTGCCAGCAGTCCGTTCCTAGCGGGTCCCTACAATGAGCAGTTCTTC
>TRBJ1-1|TRBD1|TRBV29-1|medium-sized
CSGQGMNTEAFF
TGCAGCGGACAGGGGATGAACACTGAAGCTTTCTTT
>TRBJ1-1|NA|TRBV29-1|NA
CSVGGGFNTEAFF
TGCAGCGTGGGAGGAGGGTTCAACACTGAAGCTTTCTTT
>TRBJ1-1|NA|TRBV19|medium-sized
CASSIGPPNTEAFF
TGTGCCAGTAGTATAGGTCCGCCGAACACTGAAGCTTTCTTT
>TRBJ1-5|NA|TRBV19|many
CASTDGRYQPQHF
TGTGCCAGCACGGACGGCCGTTATCAGCCCCAGCATTTT
>TRBJ1-5|NA|TRBV6-5|many
CASSQGVGNQPQHF
TGTGCCAGCAGTCAGGGAGTGGGCAATCAGCCCCAGCATTTT
>TRBJ2-1|TRBD1|TRBV6-5|medium-sized
CASRMTGLGSYNEQFF
TGTGCCAGCAGGATGACAGGGCTCGGCTCCTACAATGAGCAGTTCTTC
>TRBJ1-3|TRBD1|TRBV7-2|NA
CASSPGQGGATGNTIYF
TGTGCCAGCAGCCCCGGACAGGGGGGCGCGACTGGAAACACCATATATTTT